This is a list of T cell receptor beta chains from one sample in a study of naive and memory T cell subsets. TCRdb recomputed calls from the UMI-ligation and nested PCR reads with MiXCR, one row per CDR3 protein. In the table there are some 31,000 distinct CDR3 sequences, less than 20% of which are singletons. The material sequenced was effector memory CD4+ T cells from blood. The receptors derive from a human donor in good health. Both conserved end residues are part of each CDR3. A D gene is named only where the DNA matches it firmly. Clone size is shown for a subset of rows, as once, few, many or a class of expanded clone.

j_gene	abundance	v_gene	d_gene	len	CDR3aa	CDR3nt
TRBJ2-1	-	TRBV7-8	TRBD2	15	CASSLRTSGNNEQFF	TGTGCCAGCAGCTTGAGGACTAGCGGGAACAATGAGCAGTTCTTC
TRBJ1-5	-	TRBV6-5	-	15	CASRDTGRSNQPQHF	TGTGCCAGCAGAGATACCGGGCGTAGCAATCAGCCCCAGCATTTT
TRBJ1-5	-	TRBV6-5	TRBD1	16	CASSYTPRQGSQPQHF	TGTGCCAGCAGTTACACCCCGAGACAGGGATCTCAGCCCCAGCATTTT
TRBJ1-1	few	TRBV20-1	-	16	CSAAGAKGLMNTEAFF	TGCAGTGCAGCGGGGGCAAAAGGACTCATGAACACTGAAGCTTTCTTT
TRBJ1-1	-	TRBV6-6	-	16	CASSYSRGGVTSEAFF	TGTGCCAGCAGTTACTCCAGGGGCGGCGTTACTAGTGAAGCTTTCTTT
TRBJ2-3	-	TRBV6-5	-	14	CASSSGLGRDTQYF	TGTGCCAGCAGCTCGGGACTTGGTCGGGATACGCAGTATTTT
TRBJ2-1	-	TRBV29-1	-	15	CSVEDGVARRFCQFF	TGCAGCGTTGAAGACGGCGTCGCTCGTCGGTTCTGTCAGTTCTTC
TRBJ1-3	-	TRBV28	TRBD1	16	CASSNGQGRSGNTIYF	TGTGCCAGCAGTAACGGACAGGGCCGCTCTGGAAACACCATATATTTT
TRBJ1-6	-	TRBV12-3/TRBV12-4	-	15	CASSAGRRSSSPLHF	TGTGCCAGCAGCGCGGGGCGAAGGTCTAGTTCACCCCTCCACTTT
TRBJ2-3	many	TRBV4-3	TRBD2	16	CASSTQRTSVADTQYF	TGCGCCAGCAGTACACAGAGGACTAGCGTCGCAGATACGCAGTATTTT
TRBJ1-5	-	TRBV3-1	-	17	CASSQDQRRGSNQPQHF	TGTGCCAGCAGCCAAGATCAACGGAGGGGTAGCAATCAGCCCCAGCATTTT
TRBJ2-1	many	TRBV20-1	TRBD2	13	CSASDGRINEQFF	TGCAGTGCTAGCGACGGGAGGATTAATGAGCAGTTCTTC
TRBJ1-3	few	TRBV12-3/TRBV12-4	-	14	CASKRPSSGNTIYF	TGTGCCAGCAAACGACCGAGCTCTGGAAACACCATATATTTT
TRBJ1-2	few	TRBV10-2	-	12	CASSGTPYGYTF	TGCGCCAGCAGTGGGACACCTTATGGCTACACCTTC
TRBJ2-3	-	TRBV6-6	-	13	CASRPGAGDTQYF	TGTGCCAGCAGGCCCGGGGCTGGAGATACGCAGTATTTT
TRBJ1-6	many	TRBV6-1	-	13	CASSEREGLPLHF	TGTGCCAGCAGTGAACGGGAGGGCCTGCCCCTCCACTTT
TRBJ2-7	-	TRBV4-1	-	14	CASSQDRLAGEQYF	TGCGCCAGCAGCCAAGATAGGCTCGCGGGCGAGCAGTACTTC
TRBJ2-3	-	TRBV27	-	15	CASRLGYRVTDTQYF	TGTGCCAGCAGACTGGGTTACAGAGTCACAGATACGCAGTATTTT
TRBJ1-2	-	TRBV16	TRBD1	15	CASSHKPGQLYGYTF	TGTGCCAGCAGCCATAAACCGGGACAGCTCTATGGCTACACCTTC
TRBJ2-2	-	TRBV14	-	15	CASSQQIAETGELFF	TGTGCCAGCAGCCAACAAATAGCAGAGACCGGGGAGCTGTTTTTT
TRBJ1-4	few	TRBV12-3/TRBV12-4	-	14	CASTVGAGGEKLFF	TGTGCCAGCACGGTCGGGGCCGGCGGTGAAAAACTGTTTTTT
TRBJ2-1	-	TRBV6-6	TRBD1	14	CASSPGQGSREQFF	TGTGCCAGCAGCCCGGGACAGGGTTCTCGGGAGCAGTTCTTC
TRBJ2-5	-	TRBV28	TRBD2	18	CASSPRGGGSVVRETQYF	TGTGCCAGCAGTCCGCGGGGGGGCGGGAGTGTTGTTAGAGAGACCCAGTACTTC
TRBJ2-1	once	TRBV7-8	-	12	CASSLSDQEQFF	TGTGCCAGCAGCTTAAGCGATCAGGAGCAGTTCTTC
TRBJ2-1	few	TRBV30	TRBD1	14	CAWSRGGRYNEQFF	TGTGCCTGGAGTAGAGGGGGCCGCTACAATGAGCAGTTCTTC
TRBJ2-7	few	TRBV20-1	-	12	CSALAQGYEQYF	TGCAGTGCTCTTGCGCAGGGCTACGAGCAGTACTTC
TRBJ2-1	-	TRBV29-1	-	15	CSVEVGYRSYNEQFF	TGCAGCGTTGAAGTCGGGTACCGTTCCTACAATGAGCAGTTCTTC
TRBJ2-7	-	TRBV4-1	TRBD1	16	CASSQDGRDRGRVRYF	TGCGCCAGCAGCCAAGATGGCCGGGACAGGGGGCGGGTTAGGTACTTC
TRBJ2-7	medium-sized	TRBV3-1	TRBD1	13	CASSRTGVNEQYF	TGTGCCAGCAGCAGGACAGGGGTCAACGAGCAGTACTTC